Reported below is one TCR beta chain. Its antigen is as yet unknown. Vbeta (60) and Jbeta (13) primers were used in the PCR. Only in-frame clones appear in the TCRdb table, and some are missing; sequencing was by immunoSEQ multiplex PCR. The sample holds about 110,000 clones. The sample comes from a study of cytomegalovirus exposure and HLA in healthy donors. Overall study findings and caveats: Excluded were some V segments that proved indistinguishable, including TRBV6-2 and TRBV6-3.

From germline, CDR1 is SGHRS and CDR2 YFSETQ. The CDR3 loop spans 14 amino acids. Between the trimmed V and J ends, which lost 5 bases and 2 bases, there was a span of 13 bases. Source material: PBMCs. The source of this sequence is a man in his forties or fifties in good health and CMV-seronegative. The V gene is TRBV5-1, the J gene TRBJ2-5; possible D gene TRBD1, 5 bases. This chain's CDR3 is CASSHDSFQETQYF. CDR3 bases: TGCGCCAGCAGTCATGACAGTTTTCAAGAGACCCAGTACTTC.